Listed below are T cell receptor beta chains from one sample, sequenced in a study of blood T cells in healthy people across ages. TCRdb independently ran MiXCR on the 5' RACE reads; one entry per CDR3 protein. The profile shows more than 1 million distinct CDR3 sequences, 40% to 50% of them singletons. Sequenced input: blood. These receptors were collected from a woman aged 55-75 years in good health. The CDR3 runs from the conserved cysteine through the conserved F or W. A D gene is named only where the DNA matches it firmly. Expanded clones are given a class, and other clones once, few, many or no size at all.

13,.,TRBJ1-2,TRBV12-3/TRBV12-4,.,CASGREFNYGYTF,TGTGCCAGCGGCAGGGAGTTCAACTATGGCTACACCTTC
16,.,TRBJ1-1,TRBV4-1,.,CASSQDVRGVNTEAFF,TGCGCCAGCAGCCAAGATGTCAGGGGAGTGAACACTGAAGCTTTCTTT
15,.,TRBJ2-3,TRBV15,.,CATSLDKPSTDTQYF,TGTGCCACCAGCCTAGACAAACCTAGCACAGATACGCAGTATTTT
22,TRBD1,TRBJ2-3,TRBV5-1,.,CASSLHHSQEDREVERTDTQYF,TGCGCCAGCAGCTTGCACCACTCGCAAGAGGACAGGGAGGTGGAACGCACAGATACGCAGTATTTT
16,.,TRBJ1-2,TRBV7-2,few,CASSLGRNRANYGYTF,TGTGCCAGCAGCTTGGGACGGAACCGCGCTAACTATGGCTACACCTTC
14,.,TRBJ2-4,TRBV21-1,few,CASSKQSRWGEQYF,TGTGCCAGCAGCAAACAAAGCAGGTGGGGTGAGCAGTACTTC
15,.,TRBJ2-5,TRBV27,few,CASSFDRWGDGTQYF,TGTGCCAGCAGTTTTGACCGGTGGGGAGACGGGACCCAGTACTTC
16,.,TRBJ2-7,TRBV27,.,CASSLSMGVGTYEQYF,TGTGCCAGCAGTTTATCGATGGGCGTGGGGACTTACGAGCAGTACTTC
14,.,TRBJ2-7,TRBV27,.,CASSRSLTGYEQYF,TGTGCCAGCAGTAGAAGCCTAACGGGCTACGAGCAGTACTTC
15,.,TRBJ2-5,TRBV29-1,.,CSVEERAFSYNEQYF,TGCAGCGTTGAAGAGCGGGCATTCAGTTACAATGAGCAGTACTTC
14,.,TRBJ2-7,TRBV25-1,.,CASGEKNSRYEQYF,TGTGCCAGCGGTGAAAAGAACAGCCGCTACGAGCAGTACTTC
15,TRBD2,TRBJ2-3,TRBV2,.,CASSEERERPDTQYF,TGTGCCAGCAGTGAGGAGCGGGAGCGTCCAGATACGCAGTATTTT
15,TRBD2,TRBJ2-5,TRBV6-6,.,CASSDLLAGGETQYF,TGTGCCAGCAGTGACCTCTTGGCGGGAGGAGAGACCCAGTACTTC
13,.,TRBJ1-2,TRBV7-6,once,CASSPMGWLGYTF,TGTGCCAGCAGTCCAATGGGCTGGTTGGGCTACACCTTC
14,TRBD1,TRBJ2-7,TRBV28,.,CASSLSTGWTEQYF,TGTGCCAGCAGCCTCTCGACAGGGTGGACCGAGCAGTACTTC
19,TRBD1,TRBJ2-4,TRBV28,.,CASSDTRQGARYPGNIQYF,TGTGCCAGCAGCGACACCAGACAGGGTGCGCGGTACCCCGGAAACATTCAGTACTTC
13,.,TRBJ1-1,TRBV15,.,CATSRSGYAEAFF,TGTGCCACCAGCAGATCAGGGTATGCTGAAGCTTTCTTT
16,TRBD1,TRBJ1-2,TRBV7-2,.,CASSGRGTDPNYGYTF,TGTGCCAGCAGCGGACGGGGGACAGATCCTAACTATGGCTACACCTTC
13,TRBD1,TRBJ1-2,TRBV6-1,.,CASLSQGALGYTF,TGTGCCAGCCTTTCACAGGGGGCGCTCGGCTACACCTTC
15,.,TRBJ1-5,TRBV2,.,CASSEFTGPNQPQHF,TGTGCCAGCAGTGAATTTACAGGGCCCAATCAGCCCCAGCATTTT
13,.,TRBJ2-1,TRBV2,few,CASSEIAWGEQFF,TGTGCCAGCAGTGAAATAGCGTGGGGCGAGCAGTTCTTC
16,.,TRBJ2-7,TRBV20-1,.,CSAPPGLGSSYNEQYF,TGCAGTGCTCCCCCGGGGTTGGGAAGCTCCTACAATGAGCAGTACTTC
14,TRBD1,TRBJ1-1,TRBV6-5,.,CASRRTGVNSEAFF,TGTGCCAGCAGAAGGACAGGGGTGAACTCTGAAGCTTTCTTT
13,.,TRBJ2-1,TRBV2,.,CASSRDTLGEQFF,TGTGCCAGCAGTCGGGACACCCTGGGAGAGCAGTTCTTC
13,.,TRBJ2-5,TRBV15,few,CATSEPPGETQYF,TGTGCCACCAGCGAACCCCCGGGAGAGACCCAGTACTTC
16,.,TRBJ2-7,TRBV7-6,.,CASSPGGGPISYEQYF,TGTGCCAGCAGCCCCGGTGGGGGTCCTATTTCCTACGAGCAGTACTTC
20,TRBD1,TRBJ1-5,TRBV20-1,few,CSASFPVGQGKVSSNQPQHF,TGCAGTGCTAGTTTCCCCGTGGGACAGGGGAAAGTGTCGAGCAATCAGCCCCAGCATTTT
13,TRBD1,TRBJ2-2,TRBV29-1,once,CSALTGSRGELFF,TGCAGCGCCCTGACAGGGAGTAGGGGGGAGCTGTTTTTT
17,TRBD2,TRBJ2-5,TRBV20-1,.,CSASVGLAGGFSWAQYF,TGCAGTGCTAGCGTTGGACTAGCGGGAGGTTTCTCCTGGGCGCAGTACTTC
16,TRBD2,TRBJ2-2,TRBV5-1,.,CASSLTSGGNTGELFF,TGCGCCAGCAGCTTGACTAGCGGGGGAAACACCGGGGAGCTGTTTTTT
14,.,TRBJ2-7,TRBV5-1,.,CASYGQLGNDEQYF,TGCGCCAGCTACGGACAACTGGGGAACGATGAGCAGTACTTC
16,.,TRBJ2-1,TRBV9,.,CASSAGSGSSYNEQFF,TGTGCCAGCAGCGCCGGCTCGGGGAGCTCCTACAATGAGCAGTTCTTC
14,TRBD1,TRBJ2-3,TRBV29-1,.,CSARTGGMGDTQYF,TGCAGCGCCCGGACAGGGGGAATGGGCGATACGCAGTATTTT
15,.,TRBJ2-3,TRBV10-3,.,CAIAEGGEASDTQYF,TGTGCCATCGCGGAGGGGGGGGAGGCTTCAGATACGCAGTATTTT
17,.,TRBJ2-5,TRBV5-1,.,CASGEGRRTPRSGEQYF,TGCGCCAGCGGCGAGGGACGGCGGACTCCTAGATCGGGAGAGCAGTACTTC
13,.,TRBJ1-2,TRBV29-1,.,CSVEEPGQYGYTF,TGCAGCGTTGAAGAACCGGGCCAATATGGCTACACCTTC
14,.,TRBJ2-3,TRBV7-9,.,CASSLIGDTDTQYF,TGTGCCAGCAGCTTAATAGGGGACACAGATACGCAGTATTTT
17,TRBD2,TRBJ2-7,TRBV6-6,.,CASSRFRTGGISYEQYF,TGTGCCAGCAGCCGTTTCAGGACCGGGGGGATCTCCTACGAGCAGTACTTC
21,TRBD1,TRBJ2-6,TRBV20-1,.,CSAQRTLTGGFFSSGANVLTF,TGCAGTGCTCAACGGACCCTGACAGGGGGCTTTTTCAGCTCTGGGGCCAACGTCCTGACTTTC
15,TRBD1,TRBJ2-1,TRBV6-5,few,CASSWGQGAGNEQFF,TGTGCCAGCAGTTGGGGACAGGGGGCAGGCAATGAGCAGTTCTTC